Reported below is one T cell receptor (beta chain). The target of this receptor is not known. No base quality values were provided; no much bigger clone lies one nucleotide off. The immunoSEQ Assay, a bias-controlled multiplex PCR, was used to amplify TCRbeta CDR3 regions from genomic DNA. Turning to the authors' computational methods: The number of nucleated cells in each sample was estimated from the amplification of reference gene primers within the assay. To quantify the absolute abundance of each unique TCRbeta CDR3 rearrangement, sequence reads were collapsed and filtered. For each sample, productive Simpson clonality was calculated as the square root of Simpson's diversity index across productive rearrangements. In TCRdb, the immuneACCESS table is reduced to in-frame sequences with V and J assigned. These tables do not hold every clone; where another copy was compared, an unresolved V gene accounts for under half, and the others remain unexplained. V, J and clone size derive from that table, while D and trimming were established from the DNA sequence. The sample table holds around 150,000 clones, of which about nine tenths were seen once. Clones ranked in the top ten supply approximately 4.9% of the sample.

The data were taken from a study of blood T cell repertoires in COVID-19 (dated by TCRdb to about 2020). About the investigation overall: The collaborator samples originated in the United States, Italy and Spain and spanned the acute and convalescent phases of COVID-19. The prospective study material was composed of cDNA or gDNA derived from T cells, B-cell-depleted T cells, or PBMCs. The dataset comprised deeply sampled blood TCRbeta repertoires from subjects exposed to, actively infected with, or recovered from COVID-19. The repertoires were made available in a free public database intended to serve as a resource for research on the immune response to SARS-CoV-2. The samples were drawn from two sources: the first 160 participants of the ongoing ImmuneRACE study, and 950 to 1,500 subjects contributed by 6 global collaborators. The sample metadata nearly always contained a de-identified subject ID, COVID-19 status, age in years and sex. Where available, HLA class I and class II types were obtained from metadata supplied by the sample provider rather than from assay-based typing.

At one collaborating source in Seattle, patients were enrolled during active infection and were followed longitudinally through the course of disease. Collaborating institutions collected whole blood in K2EDTA tubes following their own protocols. For TCRbeta analysis, collaborator samples were shipped as frozen whole blood, as isolated PBMCs, or as DNA extracted from either sample type. Overall study outcomes, separate from this receptor: How much clinical and demographic metadata was included differed by source and by participant, and the metadata was provided uncurated.

CDR1 and CDR2 are drawn from the germline V gene: SQVTM, ANQGSEA. Ends trimmed: V by 4 bases, J by 7 bases; bases unmatched to a gene: 7. The cysteine opens and the phenylalanine closes a CDR3 of 13 amino acids. Here the CDR3 DNA is all that survives: 39 bases in frame from base 1. This sequence originates from a man aged 30 to 39 with COVID-19, enrolled during active disease. Sequenced material: peripheral blood. The V and J segments used are TRBV29-1 and TRBJ1-5, with TRBD1 matching 7 junction bases. The CDR3 is CSVVTGEGQPQHF. Read as DNA, the sequence is TGCAGCGTTGTAACAGGGGAAGGACAGCCCCAGCATTTT.